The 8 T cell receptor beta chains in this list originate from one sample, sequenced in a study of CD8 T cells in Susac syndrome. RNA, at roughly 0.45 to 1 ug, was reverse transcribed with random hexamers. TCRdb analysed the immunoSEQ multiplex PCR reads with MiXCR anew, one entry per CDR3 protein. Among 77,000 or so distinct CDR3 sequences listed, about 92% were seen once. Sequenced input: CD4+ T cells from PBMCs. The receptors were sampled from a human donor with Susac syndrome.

CDR3: CASSLKGGTYRLNEQFF. In DNA form, the CDR3 reads TGTGCCAGCAGCTTGAAGGGTGGGACATATAGGTTGAATGAGCAGTTCTTC. V gene TRBV7-9 combines with J gene TRBJ2-1, with D possibly TRBD1 on 6 matching bases. The CDR3 has 17 residues. V was shortened by 3 bases and J by 7 bases, with 22 bases between the two germline ends. Germline values: CDR1 SEHNR, CDR2 FQNEAQ (reference sequence).

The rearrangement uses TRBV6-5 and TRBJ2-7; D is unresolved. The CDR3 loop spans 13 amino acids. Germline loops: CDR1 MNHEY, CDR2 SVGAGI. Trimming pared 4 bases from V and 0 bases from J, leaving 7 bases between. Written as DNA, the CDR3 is TGTGCCAGCAGTTCTGGCATCTCCTACGAGCAGTACTTC. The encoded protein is CASSSGISYEQYF.

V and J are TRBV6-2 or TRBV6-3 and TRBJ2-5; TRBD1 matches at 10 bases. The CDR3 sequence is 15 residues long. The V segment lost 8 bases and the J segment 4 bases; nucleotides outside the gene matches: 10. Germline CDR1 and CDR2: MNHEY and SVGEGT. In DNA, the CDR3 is TGTGCCAGCCAGCAAGACAGGGGGCGCGCAGAGACCCAGTACTTC. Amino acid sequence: CASQQDRGRAETQYF.

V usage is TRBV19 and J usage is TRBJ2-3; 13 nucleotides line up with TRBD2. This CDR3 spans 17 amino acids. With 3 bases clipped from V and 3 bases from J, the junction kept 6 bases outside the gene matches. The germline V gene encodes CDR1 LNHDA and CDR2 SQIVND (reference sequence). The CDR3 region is CASSMRTSGRGTDTQYF. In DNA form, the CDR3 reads TGTGCCAGTAGTATGCGGACTAGCGGGAGAGGGACAGATACGCAGTATTTT.

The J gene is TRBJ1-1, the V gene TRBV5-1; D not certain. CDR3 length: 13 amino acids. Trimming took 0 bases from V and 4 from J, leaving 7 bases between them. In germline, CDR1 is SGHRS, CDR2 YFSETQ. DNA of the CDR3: TGCGCCAGCAGCTTGGAAGGGAGCACTGAAGCTTTCTTT. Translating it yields CASSLEGSTEAFF.

CDR3 sequence reads: CSALVHSQKAFF. The CDR3 coding sequence is TGCAGTGCCCTAGTTCATAGCCAGAAAGCTTTCTTT. The gene calls are TRBV20-1 and TRBJ1-1; D unclear. Per germline, CDR1 DFQATT and CDR2 SNEGSKA (reference sequence). The CDR3 consists of 12 residues. The ends were cut back, 6 bases at V and 9 bases at J, with 17 bases in the middle.

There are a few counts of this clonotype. This CDR3 reads CASSYADWGGYTF. The CDR3 DNA is TGTGCCAGCAGTTACGCAGACTGGGGAGGCTACACCTTC. The chain links TRBV6-6 to TRBJ1-2, with unresolved D. The CDR3 is 13 residues long. The germline V gene has CDR1 MNHNY and CDR2 SVGAGI (reference sequence). V was pared by 2 bases and J by 8 bases, with 12 bases between.

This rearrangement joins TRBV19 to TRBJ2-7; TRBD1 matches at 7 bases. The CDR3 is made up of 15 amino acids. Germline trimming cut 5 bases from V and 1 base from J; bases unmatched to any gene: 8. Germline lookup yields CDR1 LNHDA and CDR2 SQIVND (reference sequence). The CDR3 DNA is TGTGCCAGTAGTCTCCGGGACAGAGTATCCTACGAGCAGTACTTC. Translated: CASSLRDRVSYEQYF.